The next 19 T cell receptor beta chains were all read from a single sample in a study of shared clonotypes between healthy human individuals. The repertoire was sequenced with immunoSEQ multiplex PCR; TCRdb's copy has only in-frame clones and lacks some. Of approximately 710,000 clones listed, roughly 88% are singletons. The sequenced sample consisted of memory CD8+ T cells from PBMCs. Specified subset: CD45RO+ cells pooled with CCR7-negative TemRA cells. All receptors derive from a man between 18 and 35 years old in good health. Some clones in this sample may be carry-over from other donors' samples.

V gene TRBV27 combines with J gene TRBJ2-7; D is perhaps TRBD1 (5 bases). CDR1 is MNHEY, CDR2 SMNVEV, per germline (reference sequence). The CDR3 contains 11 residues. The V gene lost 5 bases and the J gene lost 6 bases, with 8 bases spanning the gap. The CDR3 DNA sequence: TGTGCCAGCAGTGTGGGGCGCGAGCAGTACTTC. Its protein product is CASSVGREQYF.

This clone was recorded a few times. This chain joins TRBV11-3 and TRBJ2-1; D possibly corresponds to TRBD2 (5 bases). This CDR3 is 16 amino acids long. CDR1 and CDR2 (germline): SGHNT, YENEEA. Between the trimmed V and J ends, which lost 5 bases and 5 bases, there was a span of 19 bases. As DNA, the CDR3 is TGTGCCAGCAGCAACGTTTACCTGGGGAGAAACAATGAGCAGTTCTTC. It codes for CASSNVYLGRNNEQFF.

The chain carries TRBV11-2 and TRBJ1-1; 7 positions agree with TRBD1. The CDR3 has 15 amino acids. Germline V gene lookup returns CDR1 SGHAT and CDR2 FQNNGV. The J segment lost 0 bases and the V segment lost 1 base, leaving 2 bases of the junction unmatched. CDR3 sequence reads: CASSLVTGVNTEAFF. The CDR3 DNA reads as TGTGCCAGCAGCTTAGTCACAGGGGTGAACACTGAAGCTTTCTTT.

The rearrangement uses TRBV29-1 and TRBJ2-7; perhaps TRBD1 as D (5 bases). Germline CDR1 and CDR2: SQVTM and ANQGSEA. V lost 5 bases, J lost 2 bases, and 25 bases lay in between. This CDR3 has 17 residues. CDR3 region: CSVTLGPPQRVTYEQYF. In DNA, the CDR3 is TGCAGCGTTACCCTGGGGCCCCCACAGCGAGTAACCTACGAGCAGTACTTC.

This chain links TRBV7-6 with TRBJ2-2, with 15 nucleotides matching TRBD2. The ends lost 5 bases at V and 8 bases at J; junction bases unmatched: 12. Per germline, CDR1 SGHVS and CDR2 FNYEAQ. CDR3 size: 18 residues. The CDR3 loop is CASSPRTSGRAPSGELFF. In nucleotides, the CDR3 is TGTGCCAGCAGCCCACGGACTAGCGGGAGGGCCCCGTCTGGGGAGCTGTTTTTT.

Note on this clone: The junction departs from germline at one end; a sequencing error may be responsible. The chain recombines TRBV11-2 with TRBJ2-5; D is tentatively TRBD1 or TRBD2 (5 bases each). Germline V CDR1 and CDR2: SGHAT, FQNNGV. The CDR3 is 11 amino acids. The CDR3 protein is CASSAERGVDF. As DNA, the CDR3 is TGTGCCAGCAGTGCGGAAAGAGGGGTGGACTTC.

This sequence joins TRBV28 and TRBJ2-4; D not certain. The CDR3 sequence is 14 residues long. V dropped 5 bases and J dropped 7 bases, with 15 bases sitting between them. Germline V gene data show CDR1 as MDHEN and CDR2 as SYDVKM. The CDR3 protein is CASSRIENDNIQYF. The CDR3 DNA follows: TGTGCCAGCAGTCGAATTGAAAATGACAACATTCAGTACTTC.

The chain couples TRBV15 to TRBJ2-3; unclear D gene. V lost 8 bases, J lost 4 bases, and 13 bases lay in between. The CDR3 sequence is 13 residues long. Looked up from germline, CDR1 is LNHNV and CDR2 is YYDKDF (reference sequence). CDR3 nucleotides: TGTGCCACCCGCACAGATTGGGCAGATACGCAGTATTTT. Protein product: CATRTDWADTQYF. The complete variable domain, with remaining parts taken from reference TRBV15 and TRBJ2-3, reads DAMVIQNPRYQVTQFGKPVTLSCSQTLNHNVMYWYQQKSSQAPKLLFHYYDKDFNNEADTPDNFQSRRPNTSFCFLDIRSPGLGDTAMYLCATRTDWADTQYFGPGTRLTVL.

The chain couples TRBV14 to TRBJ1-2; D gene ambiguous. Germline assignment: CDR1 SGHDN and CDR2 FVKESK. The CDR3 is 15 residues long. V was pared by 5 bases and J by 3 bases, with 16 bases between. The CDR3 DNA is TGTGCCAGCAGCTCCTTCGGGAGCTCACACTATGGCTACACCTTC. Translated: CASSSFGSSHYGYTF. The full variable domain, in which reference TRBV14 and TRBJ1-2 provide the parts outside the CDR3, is EAGVTQFPSHSVIEKGQTVTLRCDPISGHDNLYWYRRVMGKEIKFLLHFVKESKQDESGMPNNRFLAERTGGTYSTLKVQPAELEDSGVYFCASSSFGSSHYGYTFGSGTRLTVV.

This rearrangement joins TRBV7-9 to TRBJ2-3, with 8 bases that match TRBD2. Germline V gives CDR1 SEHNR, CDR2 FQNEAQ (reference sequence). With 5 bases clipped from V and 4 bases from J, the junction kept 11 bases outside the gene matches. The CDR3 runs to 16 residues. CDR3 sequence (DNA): TGTGCCAGCAGCCCTAGCGGGCCGGAGGACGCAGATACGCAGTATTTT. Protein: CASSPSGPEDADTQYF.

CDR3 amino acids: CASSIRTSNQPQHF. The CDR3 DNA reads TGTGCCAGTAGTATTCGGACATCCAATCAGCCCCAGCATTTT. This chain links TRBV19 with TRBJ1-5; D is perhaps TRBD1 (5 bases). From germline, CDR1 is LNHDA and CDR2 SQIVND (reference sequence). This CDR3 spans 14 amino acids. V shed 3 bases and J shed 3 bases, with 9 bases lying between them.

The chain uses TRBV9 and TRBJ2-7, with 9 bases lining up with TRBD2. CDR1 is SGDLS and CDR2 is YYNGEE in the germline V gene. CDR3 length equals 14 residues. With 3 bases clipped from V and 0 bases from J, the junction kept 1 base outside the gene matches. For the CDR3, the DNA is TGTGCCAGCAGCGCTAGCGGGATCTCCTACGAGCAGTACTTC. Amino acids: CASSASGISYEQYF.

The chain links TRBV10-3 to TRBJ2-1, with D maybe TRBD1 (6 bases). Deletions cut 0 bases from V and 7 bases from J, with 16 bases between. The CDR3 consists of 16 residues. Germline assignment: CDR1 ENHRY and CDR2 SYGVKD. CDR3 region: CAISESSGEWKNEQFF. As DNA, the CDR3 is TGTGCCATCAGTGAGTCGTCAGGGGAGTGGAAGAATGAGCAGTTCTTC.

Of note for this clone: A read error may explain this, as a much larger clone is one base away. The CDR3: CASSFGLYNGQFF. Written as DNA, the CDR3 is TGTGCCAGCAGCTTCGGACTTTACAATGGGCAGTTCTTC. The rearrangement links TRBV5-4 to TRBJ2-1; a possible D gene is TRBD2 (5 bases). This CDR3 is 13 amino acids long. Per the germline V gene, CDR1 is SGHNT and CDR2 is YYREEE (reference sequence).

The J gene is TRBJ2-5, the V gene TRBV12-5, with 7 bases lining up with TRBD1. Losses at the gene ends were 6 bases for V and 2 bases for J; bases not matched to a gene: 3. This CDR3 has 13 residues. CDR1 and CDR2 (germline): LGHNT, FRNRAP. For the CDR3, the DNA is TGTGCTAGTGGGCGCAGGGGGCAAGAGACCCAGTACTTC. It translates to CASGRRGQETQYF. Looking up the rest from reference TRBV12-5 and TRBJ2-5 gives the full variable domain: DARVTQTPRHKVTEMGQEVTMRCQPILGHNTVFWYRQTMMQGLELLAYFRNRAPLDDSGMPKDRFSAEMPDATLATLKIQPSEPRDSAVYFCASGRRGQETQYFGPGTRLLVL.

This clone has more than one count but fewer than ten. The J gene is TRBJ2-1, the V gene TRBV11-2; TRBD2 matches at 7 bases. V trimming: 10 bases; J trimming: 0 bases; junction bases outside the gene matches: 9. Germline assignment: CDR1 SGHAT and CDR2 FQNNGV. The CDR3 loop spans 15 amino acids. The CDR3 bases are TGTGCCACTCAACTAGCGCCGAGCTCCTACAATGAGCAGTTCTTC. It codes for CATQLAPSSYNEQFF.

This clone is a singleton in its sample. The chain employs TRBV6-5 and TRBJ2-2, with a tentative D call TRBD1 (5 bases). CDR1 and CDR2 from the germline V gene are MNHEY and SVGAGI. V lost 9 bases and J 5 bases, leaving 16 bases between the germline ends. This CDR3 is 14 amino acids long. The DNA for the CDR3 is TGTGCCAGTTTGATTGCAGGGTGGACCGGGGAGCTGTTTTTT. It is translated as CASLIAGWTGELFF.

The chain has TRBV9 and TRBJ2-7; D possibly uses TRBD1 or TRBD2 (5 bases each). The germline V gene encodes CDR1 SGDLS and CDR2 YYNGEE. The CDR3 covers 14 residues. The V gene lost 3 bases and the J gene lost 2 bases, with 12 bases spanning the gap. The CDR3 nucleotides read TGTGCCAGCAGCGACCGGGACGTCCCCTACGAGCAGTACTTC. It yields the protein CASSDRDVPYEQYF.

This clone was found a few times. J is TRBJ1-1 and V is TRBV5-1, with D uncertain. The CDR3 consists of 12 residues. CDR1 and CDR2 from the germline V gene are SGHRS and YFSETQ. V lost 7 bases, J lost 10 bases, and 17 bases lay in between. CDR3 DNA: TGCGCCAGCGTTAGGAAAGGGCTTGGAGCTTTCTTT. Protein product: CASVRKGLGAFF.